This record concerns one T cell receptor beta chain sequence. Its antigen remains unknown. Repertoires were generated with immunoSEQ multiplex PCR, while TCRdb's copy carries only in-frame clones and drops some. This sample has approximately 300,000 clones; about nine tenths occur once, and the top ten carry about 0.8%. The ends were cut back, 0 bases at V and 3 bases at J, with 5 bases in the middle. The CDR3 covers 14 residues. CDR1 SGHTA and CDR2 FQGNSA come from the germline V gene. This entry comes from a study of cytomegalovirus exposure and HLA in healthy donors. Study overall: A later analysis reported the same platform for the 95 to 150 validation repertoires and the roughly 650 first-cohort repertoires. Study results and limitations: Accounts indicate the classifier identified cytomegalovirus status with strong specificity and sensitivity. Rare TCR sequences dominated, though some public TCRs recurred in many donors.

The approximately 120-subject validation cohort, separate from the roughly 670-subject first cohort, included the donors. The TCR was taken from a young woman in good health and CMV-seronegative. The chain joins TRBV7-2 to TRBJ1-4; D is perhaps TRBD1 (5 bases). What was sequenced was PBMCs. The chain's CDR3 is CASSLAGANEKLFF. As DNA, the CDR3 is TGTGCCAGCAGCTTAGCAGGGGCTAATGAAAAACTGTTTTTT.